The 22 T cell receptor beta chains presented below share a single source sample, sequenced in a study of cytomegalovirus exposure and HLA in healthy donors (dated by TCRdb to about 2017). The library was generated by the immunoSEQ multiplex PCR assay. For the multiplex PCR, a mixture combining 60 forward primers for TCR Vbeta segments and 13 reverse primers for TCR Jbeta segments was used. Drawn from immuneACCESS, this table holds only the in-frame rearrangements with V and J called that TCRdb kept. Clones are partly lost; checked studies trace under half to an unresolved V gene and leave the rest unexplained. The sample data list over 200,000 clones, and just under 85% of these were observed just once. The ten largest make up approximately 0.5% of the sample. The sequenced material came from PBMCs. All receptors derive from a woman aged 40 to 50 in good health and CMV-seronegative.

The V and J genes are TRBV11-2 and TRBJ2-1; 9 nucleotides agree with TRBD2. V gave up 2 bases and J gave up 0 bases; unmatched junction bases: 8. Germline loops: CDR1 SGHAT, CDR2 FQNNGV. This CDR3 contains 18 residues. CDR3 in amino acids: CASSLKASGVISYNEQFF. The CDR3 DNA reads as TGTGCCAGCAGCTTAAAGGCTAGCGGGGTGATCTCCTACAATGAGCAGTTCTTC.

The V gene is TRBV5-1, the J gene TRBJ1-1; D call uncertain. Deletions cut 0 bases from V and 0 bases from J, with 18 bases between. The CDR3 has 18 residues. Germline V gene lookup returns CDR1 SGHRS and CDR2 YFSETQ. In nucleotides, the CDR3 is TGCGCCAGCAGCTTGGCCTTTGCGACAACTTCTATGAACACTGAAGCTTTCTTT. Protein product: CASSLAFATTSMNTEAFF.

The chain employs TRBV6-4 and TRBJ1-1; TRBD1 matches at 9 bases. The V gene's germline CDR1 is MRHNA and CDR2 SNTAGT. The CDR3 extends over 14 amino acids. V was pared by 4 bases and J by 6 bases, with 6 bases of the junction left unmatched. The CDR3 loop is CASSADRGTAEAFF. The CDR3 nucleotides are TGTGCCAGCAGTGCGGACAGGGGCACCGCTGAAGCTTTCTTT.

This CDR3 reads CASSLSRVVTSPLHF. CDR3 DNA: TGTGCCAGCAGCTTATCCAGGGTGGTAACTTCACCCCTCCACTTT. The chain links TRBV7-6 to TRBJ1-6; D possibly corresponds to TRBD1 (5 bases). V was shortened by 2 bases and J by 9 bases, with 14 bases between the two germline ends. Germline-derived CDR1 and CDR2 are SGHVS and FNYEAQ. This CDR3 spans 15 amino acids.

V is TRBV5-4 and J is TRBJ2-3, with D perhaps TRBD1 (5 bases). Germline CDR1 SGHNT, CDR2 YYREEE (reference sequence). With 5 bases removed from V and 5 bases from J, the gap between germline ends came to 15 bases. This CDR3 is 14 amino acids long. CDR3 coding DNA: TGTGCCAGCAGTCCAAGACAGTCGGTAGATACGCAGTATTTT. Translation: CASSPRQSVDTQYF.

This rearrangement joins TRBV7-2 to TRBJ1-2; 7 positions agree with TRBD1. The CDR3 totals 14 residues. After removal of 5 bases from V and 2 bases from J, the junction contained 5 bases not matched to a gene. Germline loops: CDR1 SGHTA, CDR2 FQGNSA. The CDR3 reads CASSIRQGNYGYTF. The CDR3 DNA follows: TGTGCCAGCAGCATCCGACAGGGAAACTATGGCTACACCTTC.

This clone occurred once. This CDR3 is CASSQGGTEAFF. The CDR3 nucleotides are TGTGCCAGCAGTCAGGGAGGCACTGAAGCTTTCTTT. This rearrangement joins TRBV27 to TRBJ1-1, with a possible D match to TRBD1 (5 bases). V was clipped by 5 bases and J by 4 bases, with 8 bases between them. Germline lookup yields CDR1 MNHEY and CDR2 SMNVEV (reference sequence). The CDR3 extends over 12 amino acids.

The chain employs TRBV7-9 and TRBJ2-3, with TRBD2 identical over 10 bases. The CDR3 totals 16 residues. The V gene end was trimmed by 1 base and the J gene end by 1 base; junction bases not matched to a gene: 2. Germline-derived CDR1 and CDR2 are SEHNR and FQNEAQ (reference sequence). This CDR3 reads CASSLVGTSGTDTQYF. As DNA, the CDR3 is TGTGCCAGCAGCTTAGTAGGGACTAGCGGCACAGATACGCAGTATTTT.

The chain is built from TRBV7-3 and TRBJ2-3; possible D gene TRBD1, 5 bases. This CDR3 spans 16 amino acids. V dropped 5 bases and J dropped 1 base, with 16 bases sitting between them. The germline V gene has CDR1 SGHTA and CDR2 FQGTGA. CDR3 coding DNA: TGTGCCAGCAGCCCTTGGGGCAGGGATGGCACAGATACGCAGTATTTT. This translates into CASSPWGRDGTDTQYF.

Only a few counts were recorded for this clone. The V and J genes are TRBV7-9 and TRBJ2-7; TRBD1 might be the D (6 bases). V gave up 4 bases and J gave up 3 bases, with 16 bases separating them. There are 15 residues in the CDR3. Germline-derived CDR1 and CDR2 are SEHNR and FQNEAQ (reference sequence). CDR3 coding DNA: TGTGCCAGCAGCTCCCCAGGGGCAACGGACTACGAGCAGTACTTC. This gives the protein CASSSPGATDYEQYF. The full variable domain, completed using reference TRBV7-9 and TRBJ2-7, is DTGVSQNPRHKITKRGQNVTFRCDPISEHNRLYWYRQTLGQGPEFLTYFQNEAQLEKSRLLSDRFSAERPKGSFSTLEIQRTEQGDSAMYLCASSSPGATDYEQYFGPGTRLTVT.

This clone has only a few counts. V is TRBV6-1 and J is TRBJ2-7; tentative D call: TRBD2 (5 bases). V gave up 4 bases and J gave up 7 bases, with 8 bases separating them. This CDR3 comprises 11 residues. The germline V gene encodes CDR1 MNHNS and CDR2 SASEGT. The CDR3 DNA is TGTGCCAGCAGTGTCCCGGGGGAGCAGTACTTC. As protein: CASSVPGEQYF.

The chain combines TRBV7-9 with TRBJ1-1, with 7 bases aligning to TRBD1. Trimming at V came to 10 bases and at J to 0 bases, leaving 5 bases not matched to a gene. The germline CDR1 and CDR2 sequences are SEHNR and FQNEAQ (reference sequence). The CDR3 has 13 amino acids. DNA for the CDR3: TGTGCCATTCAGGGGGGACTGAACACTGAAGCTTTCTTT. Translated, it gives CAIQGGLNTEAFF.

The gene calls are TRBV7-9 and TRBJ2-7, with TRBD2 as a possible D gene (5 bases). V was cut by 5 bases and J by 4 bases, with 27 bases left in between. CDR1 and CDR2 from the germline V gene are SEHNR and FQNEAQ (reference sequence). The CDR3 contains 18 residues. CDR3 amino acids: CASSLNLGTRRREYEQYF. The DNA of the CDR3 is TGTGCCAGCAGCCTGAATTTGGGAACCAGGAGGCGCGAGTACGAGCAGTACTTC.

The V call is TRBV7-2, the J call TRBJ1-2, with 8 positions matching TRBD1. The CDR3 contains 15 residues. The V and J ends lost 4 bases and 4 bases, in that order; junction bases with no gene match: 8. Germline-derived CDR1 and CDR2 are SGHTA and FQGNSA. The CDR3 spells CASSSQGQGLYGYTF. The CDR3 bases are TGTGCCAGCAGCTCACAAGGACAGGGCCTCTATGGCTACACCTTC.

CDR3 sequence (DNA): TGTGCCAGCAGCTTAGCAGGGGACTATGGCTACACCTTC. Protein: CASSLAGDYGYTF. The V and J genes are TRBV11-2 and TRBJ1-2, with D possibly being TRBD1 (6 bases). The CDR3 sequence is 13 residues long. Germline assignment: CDR1 SGHAT and CDR2 FQNNGV. The V end was cut by 1 base, the J end by 3 bases, with 6 bases between.

J is TRBJ2-7 and V is TRBV30; perhaps TRBD1 as D (5 bases). The CDR3 is 14 residues long. Trimming took 5 bases from V and 3 from J, leaving 17 bases between them. Germline V gene data show CDR1 as GTSNPN and CDR2 as SVGIG (reference sequence). CDR3 in DNA: TGTGCCTGGGTGGGGCAGGGAAAGGTCTACGAGCAGTACTTC. Encoded protein: CAWVGQGKVYEQYF. Based on the CDR3 plus reference TRBV30 and TRBJ2-7, the full variable domain is SQTIHQWPATLVQPVGSPLSLECTVEGTSNPNLYWYRQAAGRGLQLLFYSVGIGQISSEVPQNLSASRPQDRQFILSSKKLLLSDSGFYLCAWVGQGKVYEQYFGPGTRLTVT.

V and J are TRBV19 and TRBJ1-4; no definite D call. V lost 5 bases and J lost 7, with 11 bases in between. The germline V gene encodes CDR1 LNHDA and CDR2 SQIVND (reference sequence). The CDR3 totals 13 residues. CDR3 protein: CASSEVRGEKLFF. As DNA, the CDR3 is TGTGCCAGTAGTGAAGTTAGAGGTGAAAAACTGTTTTTT. The complete variable domain, with remaining parts taken from reference TRBV19 and TRBJ1-4, reads DGGITQSPKYLFRKEGQNVTLSCEQNLNHDAMYWYRQDPGQGLRLIYYSQIVNDFQKGDIAEGYSVSREKKESFPLTVTSAQKNPTAFYLCASSEVRGEKLFFGSGTQLSVL.

This clone was counted between two and nine times. The chain employs TRBV6-5 and TRBJ1-1, with TRBD1 identical over 10 bases. This CDR3 contains 14 residues. CDR1 and CDR2 (germline): MNHEY, SVGAGI. Germline trimming cut 7 bases from V and 4 bases from J; bases unmatched to any gene: 6. CDR3 sequence reads: CASNRQGASTEAFF. The CDR3 DNA is TGTGCCAGCAACAGACAGGGGGCAAGCACTGAAGCTTTCTTT.

This chain connects TRBV7-8 to TRBJ1-2; TRBD1 is a possible D gene (5 bases). CDR1 and CDR2 from the germline V gene are SGHVS and FQNEAQ. The CDR3 has 14 amino acids. V was trimmed by 2 bases and J by 3 bases, leaving 10 bases between them. The CDR3 DNA reads as TGTGCCAGCAGCTTACAGGGCAGCGACTATGGCTACACCTTC. It is translated as CASSLQGSDYGYTF. Using reference TRBV7-8 and TRBJ1-2 for the parts outside the CDR3, the full variable domain is GAGVSQSPRYKVAKRGQDVALRCDPISGHVSLFWYQQALGQGPEFLTYFQNEAQLDKSGLPSDRFFAERPEGSVSTLKIQRTQQEDSAVYLCASSLQGSDYGYTFGSGTRLTVV.

The CDR3 protein is CASSYPSGGEQYF. The CDR3 coding sequence is TGCGCCAGCAGCTACCCTAGCGGGGGCGAGCAGTACTTC. This sequence joins TRBV5-1 and TRBJ2-7, with 10 bases identical to TRBD2. Unmatched junction bases numbered 3, after V lost 3 bases and J lost 6 bases. The CDR3 sequence is 13 residues long. Germline loops: CDR1 SGHRS, CDR2 YFSETQ.

The genes are TRBV6-1 and TRBJ1-6; 10 bases align to TRBD1. This CDR3 contains 17 residues. The J segment lost 7 bases and the V segment lost 4 bases, leaving 10 bases of the junction unmatched. The germline V gene encodes CDR1 MNHNS and CDR2 SASEGT. As DNA, the CDR3 is TGTGCCAGCAGTGCCCACCTGACAGGGGGCAAAAATTCACCCCTCCACTTT. This gives the protein CASSAHLTGGKNSPLHF.

The rearrangement links TRBV15 to TRBJ2-7, with D uncertain. The CDR3 contains 14 residues. CDR1 and CDR2 (germline): LNHNV, YYDKDF (reference sequence). V lost 1 base and J 3 bases, leaving 10 bases between the germline ends. The CDR3 here is CATSRGGERYEQYF. The CDR3 nucleotides are TGTGCCACCAGCAGAGGCGGAGAACGCTACGAGCAGTACTTC.